At least ten counts were recorded for the clone carrying this TCR beta chain. These data are taken from a study of shared clonotypes between healthy human individuals. Here immunoSEQ multiplex PCR was the method, and the copy in TCRdb shows in-frame clones only, minus some. The sample shows around 700,000 clones, around 72% of them seen only once. Every one of the donors was a Caucasian adult that lived in Nashville, Tennessee. V lost 6 bases and J lost 2; bases outside the gene matches: 3. This CDR3 is 14 amino acids long. The V gene's germline CDR1 is WNHNN and CDR2 SYGVQD (reference sequence). Specimen: memory CD4+ T cells sorted from blood. Documented subset: CD45RA-negative fraction. This sequence joins TRBV10-1 and TRBJ2-1, with 8 bases lining up with TRBD1. The source is a woman in her twenties or thirties in good health. The CDR3 is CASSMTGAYNEQFF. For the CDR3, the DNA is TGCGCCAGCAGCATGACAGGGGCCTACAATGAGCAGTTCTTC.